The clone carrying this TCR beta chain was counted at least ten times. For TCR beta, libraries came from iRepertoire HTBI primers and Arm-PCR of CDR3 regions. TCRdb ran MiXCR on the multiplex PCR reads and lists one entry per CDR3 protein. The data hold about 350,000 distinct CDR3 sequences, with about a sixth observed a single time. This entry belongs to a study of regulatory T cells in long-lasting Graves disease. The V gene lost 5 bases and the J gene lost 0 bases, with 7 bases spanning the gap. There are 14 residues in the CDR3. Germline V gene data show CDR1 as SGHTA and CDR2 as FQGNSA. Specified time point: newly diagnosed GD, antithyroid drugs for less than 3 months. PBMC-extracted RNA yielded the TCR library. This sample also belongs to another study, concerning T cells in Graves' hyperthyroidism and ophthalmopathy.

J is TRBJ1-4 and V is TRBV7-2; maybe TRBD1 (5 bases). The receptor comes from a woman aged 18-29 years with Graves disease. The material was peripheral blood mononuclear cells (PBMCs), obtained at new diagnosis, from a patient treated with antithyroid drugs. The CDR3, as DNA: TGTGCCAGCAGCCGAGGGGCAACTAATGAAAAACTGTTTTTT. Protein product: CASSRGATNEKLFF. The full variable domain, rest sourced from reference TRBV7-2 and TRBJ1-4, is GAGVSQSPSNKVTEKGKDVELRCDPISGHTALYWYRQSLGQGLEFLIYFQGNSAPDKSGLPSDRFSAERTGGSVSTLTIQRTQQEDSAVYLCASSRGATNEKLFFGSGTQLSVL.